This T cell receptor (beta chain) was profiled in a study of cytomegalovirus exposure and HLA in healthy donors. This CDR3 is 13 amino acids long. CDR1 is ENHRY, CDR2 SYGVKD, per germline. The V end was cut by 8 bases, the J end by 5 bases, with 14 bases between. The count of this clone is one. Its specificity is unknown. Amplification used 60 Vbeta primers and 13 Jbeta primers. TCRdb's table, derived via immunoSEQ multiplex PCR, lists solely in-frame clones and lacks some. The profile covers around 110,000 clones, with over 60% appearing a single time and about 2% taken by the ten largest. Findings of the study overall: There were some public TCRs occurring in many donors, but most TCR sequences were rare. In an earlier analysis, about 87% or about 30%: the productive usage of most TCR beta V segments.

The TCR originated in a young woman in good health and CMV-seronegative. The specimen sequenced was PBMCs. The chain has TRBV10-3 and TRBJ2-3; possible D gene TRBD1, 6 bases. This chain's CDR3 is CAIRDTVVDTQYF. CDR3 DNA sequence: TGTGCCATCCGGGACACGGTCGTAGATACGCAGTATTTT.